Described below is a single TCR beta chain sequence and its context. The antigen remains unidentified. Patients selected for sequencing had displayed CD8+CD57+ cell expansion by flow cytometry. TCR beta VDJ and CDR3 profiling used genomic DNA as template. Each CDR3 protein is one row after TCRdb ran MiXCR on the reads. Of 200,000 to 250,000 distinct CDR3 sequences detected, about half appear once; the ten largest clones hold 15% to 20%. The record originates from a study of CD8+CD57+ T cells in acquired aplastic anemia. Study-wide findings and caveats: Patients and controls shared roughly 28 CD8+ CDR3 sequences, which appeared highly expressed in patients and within their immunodominant clones.

Sequences were obtained from sorted CD4+, CD8+, or CD8+CD57+ T cells (not recorded which) from PBMCs. The clonotype originates from a human donor with aplastic anemia.

The CDR3: CASMGGGTDTQFF. The CDR3 DNA reads TGTGCCAGCATGGGCGGGGGAACAGATACGCAGTTCTTC. This rearrangement joins TRBV7-9 to TRBJ2-1; 7 bases line up with TRBD2. V dropped 7 bases and J dropped 12; count of bases not matched to a gene: 12. The germline CDR1 and CDR2 sequences are SEHNR and FQNEAQ (reference sequence). There are 13 residues in the CDR3.